One and the same sample provided the 30 T cell receptor beta chains below, sequenced in a study of early stage breast cancer tumors. Measured with immunoSEQ multiplex PCR; TCRdb has only the in-frame clones, and not every one. Of 9,000 to 10,000 clones in the sample, roughly 64% were seen once. Sequenced input: breast tumor tissue. The origin of the receptors is a person aged 55 to 69 with breast cancer.

The genes are TRBV5-4 and TRBJ2-5, with 7 bases matching TRBD2. The CDR3 runs to 14 residues. V was pared by 3 bases and J by 2 bases, with 4 bases of the junction left unmatched. CDR1 and CDR2 (germline): SGHNT, YYREEE (reference sequence). CDR3 nucleotides: TGTGCCAGCAGCTCATGGACTAGACAAGAGACCCAGTACTTC. It is translated as CASSSWTRQETQYF.

The J gene is TRBJ2-3, the V gene TRBV7-9; 10 bases agree with TRBD2. The trim removed 6 bases at V and 1 base at J, leaving 4 bases unmatched. From germline, CDR1 is SEHNR and CDR2 FQNEAQ (reference sequence). This CDR3 has 15 amino acids. CDR3 protein: CASSPGTSGTDTQYF. In DNA form, the CDR3 reads TGTGCCAGCAGTCCCGGGACTAGCGGCACAGATACGCAGTATTTT. The complete variable domain, with remaining parts taken from reference TRBV7-9 and TRBJ2-3, reads DTGVSQNPRHKITKRGQNVTFRCDPISEHNRLYWYRQTLGQGPEFLTYFQNEAQLEKSRLLSDRFSAERPKGSFSTLEIQRTEQGDSAMYLCASSPGTSGTDTQYFGPGTRLTVL.

There are a few counts of this clone. V usage is TRBV6-5 and J usage is TRBJ1-3; maybe TRBD1 (6 bases). The CDR3 spans 13 residues. CDR1 and CDR2 from the germline V gene are MNHEY and SVGAGI. V was clipped by 9 bases and J by 2 bases, with 11 bases between them. Written as DNA, the CDR3 is TGTGCCAGTGCAGGGGTGGCTGGAAACACCATATATTTT. Protein: CASAGVAGNTIYF.

The rearrangement links TRBV5-1 to TRBJ2-7, with 7 bases aligning to TRBD1. There are 16 residues in the CDR3. Trimming at V came to 6 bases and at J to 1 base, leaving 13 bases not matched to a gene. Germline V gives CDR1 SGHRS, CDR2 YFSETQ. CDR3 in DNA: TGCGCCAGCACCCATTCCGGGACAGTGCTGTCCTACGAGCAGTACTTC. It yields the protein CASTHSGTVLSYEQYF.

The chain joins TRBV14 to TRBJ2-5; D unresolved. There are 13 residues in the CDR3. Trimming removed 3 bases at V and 1 base at J, with 6 bases between. Germline assignment: CDR1 SGHDN and CDR2 FVKESK. This CDR3 reads CASSHLIQETQYF. Written as DNA, the CDR3 is TGTGCCAGCAGCCACCTAATCCAAGAGACCCAGTACTTC.

This clone turned up a few times. The chain couples TRBV5-5 to TRBJ1-1; D remains ambiguous. The CDR3 loop spans 14 amino acids. V was pared by 2 bases and J by 1 base, with 9 bases between. Germline CDR1 is SGHKS and CDR2 is YYEKEE (reference sequence). The chain's CDR3 is CASSFASQNTEAFF. In DNA, the CDR3 is TGTGCCAGCAGCTTCGCCAGCCAGAACACTGAAGCTTTCTTT.

The V gene is TRBV19, the J gene TRBJ1-2, with D unclear. This CDR3 comprises 14 residues. V lost 1 base and J 4 bases, leaving 10 bases between the germline ends. Germline values: CDR1 LNHDA, CDR2 SQIVND (reference sequence). The CDR3 nucleotides are TGTGCCAGTAGTATAGCCCTTCATTCCTATGGCTACACCTTC. Translated, it gives CASSIALHSYGYTF.

V and J are TRBV4-2 and TRBJ2-3; 9 nucleotides agree with TRBD2. The CDR3 totals 15 residues. Germline V lookup: CDR1 LGHNA, CDR2 YNFKEQ. Germline trimming cut 0 bases from V and 4 bases from J; bases unmatched to any gene: 2. The CDR3 sequence is CASSQDRGGADTQYF. The CDR3 nucleotides read TGTGCCAGCAGCCAAGATCGCGGGGGGGCAGATACGCAGTATTTT.

J is TRBJ1-4 and V is TRBV19; 7 bases are shared with TRBD1. V lost 5 bases and J lost 0; bases outside the gene matches: 6. The CDR3 covers 16 residues. Germline-derived CDR1 and CDR2 are LNHDA and SQIVND (reference sequence). Written as DNA, the CDR3 is TGTGCCAGTAGTGAAGCCGGGACAGCAACTAATGAAAAACTGTTTTTT. Its protein product is CASSEAGTATNEKLFF.

This clone was picked up a small number of times. This sample also contains other DNA sequences that code for the same CDR3. This chain joins TRBV9 and TRBJ2-3, with D possibly being TRBD2 (5 bases). The V gene lost 0 bases and the J gene lost 4 bases, with 9 bases spanning the gap. This CDR3 has 14 amino acids. Per the germline V gene, CDR1 is SGDLS and CDR2 is YYNGEE. The CDR3 coding sequence is TGTGCCAGCAGCGTAGGGGTTAGCGCAGATACGCAGTATTTT. Its translation: CASSVGVSADTQYF.

This clone has more than one count but fewer than ten. The CDR3 nucleotides are TGCAGTGCTGAGTTTCAAGAGACCCAGTACTTC. This translates into CSAEFQETQYF. The rearrangement links TRBV20-1 to TRBJ2-5; D is ambiguous. CDR3 length: 11 residues. From germline, CDR1 is DFQATT and CDR2 SNEGSKA (reference sequence). Trimming pared 5 bases from V and 2 bases from J, leaving 6 bases between.

This rearrangement joins TRBV10-3 to TRBJ2-5; D perhaps matches TRBD2 (5 bases). Trimming shortened V by 4 bases and J by 5 bases, and 5 bases separated the two germline ends. Germline V lookup: CDR1 ENHRY, CDR2 SYGVKD. The CDR3 runs 11 residues. The CDR3 bases are TGTGCCATCAGTGGAGGGGAGACCCAGTACTTC. Translated, it gives CAISGGETQYF.

This clone was recorded once. The chain uses TRBV6-6 and TRBJ1-2; 8 bases agree with TRBD1. Germline V gene sequence: CDR1 MNHNY, CDR2 SVGAGI (reference sequence). Trimming removed 6 bases from V and 4 bases from J; junction bases left unmatched: 7. The CDR3 is made up of 14 amino acids. CDR3: CASSTRGQAYGYTF. The CDR3 DNA reads as TGTGCCAGCAGCACCAGGGGACAGGCCTATGGCTACACCTTC.

Regarding this clone: Other DNA sequences in the same sample also yield this CDR3. The rearrangement links TRBV28 to TRBJ2-3, with D perhaps matching TRBD1 (6 bases). Looked up from germline, CDR1 is MDHEN and CDR2 is SYDVKM. The CDR3 is 14 amino acids. Trimming shortened V by 2 bases and J by 6 bases, and 12 bases separated the two germline ends. The CDR3 sequence is CASSLQGPRDTQYF. In nucleotides, the CDR3 is TGTGCCAGCAGTTTACAGGGGCCGCGGGATACGCAGTATTTT.

The gene calls are TRBV7-8 and TRBJ2-7; possibly TRBD2 for D (6 bases). Germline lookup yields CDR1 SGHVS and CDR2 FQNEAQ. V lost 5 bases and J 5 bases, leaving 13 bases between the germline ends. This CDR3 is built from 13 residues. This CDR3 reads CASSPSAGHEQYF. CDR3 DNA sequence: TGTGCCAGCAGCCCGAGCGCGGGGCACGAGCAGTACTTC.

This clone was found once. The CDR3 sequence is CASSPGLRGSTDTQYF. DNA of the CDR3: TGTGCCAGCAGCCCGGGACTTCGGGGGTCCACAGATACGCAGTATTTT. The rearrangement links TRBV9 to TRBJ2-3; D possibly corresponds to TRBD2 (6 bases). V lost 4 bases and J 2 bases, leaving 17 bases between the germline ends. The CDR3 is 16 residues long. Looked up from germline, CDR1 is SGDLS and CDR2 is YYNGEE.

The chain carries TRBV4-1 and TRBJ1-6; maybe TRBD1 (6 bases). The length of the CDR3 is 16 residues. Germline-derived CDR1 and CDR2 are MGHRA and YSYEKL. Trimming took off 3 bases at V and 4 bases at J, with 13 bases between the two ends. This chain's CDR3 is CASSQVGGGYNSPLHF. The CDR3 DNA reads as TGCGCCAGCAGCCAGGTAGGGGGGGGTTATAATTCACCCCTCCACTTT.

The J gene is TRBJ2-3, the V gene TRBV5-5, with TRBD2 identical over 13 bases. This CDR3 contains 16 residues. With 2 bases clipped from V and 5 bases from J, the junction kept 5 bases outside the gene matches. The germline V gene has CDR1 SGHKS and CDR2 YYEKEE (reference sequence). The CDR3 protein is CASSFGLAGDGDTQYF. In DNA, the CDR3 is TGTGCCAGCAGCTTCGGACTAGCGGGAGATGGAGATACGCAGTATTTT.

This clone was seen a handful of times. The chain combines TRBV6-1 with TRBJ1-4; D is possibly TRBD1 (5 bases). Between the trimmed V and J ends, which lost 2 bases and 11 bases, there was a span of 12 bases. Germline V CDR1 and CDR2: MNHNS, SASEGT. CDR3 size: 13 residues. The CDR3 DNA sequence: TGTGCCAGCAGTGAATCGGGGGGGGTGAAACTGTTTTTT. Its translation: CASSESGGVKLFF.

This chain uses TRBV29-1 with TRBJ2-7; tentatively, D is TRBD2 (6 bases). The CDR3 length is 13 residues. The ends were cut back, 4 bases at V and 6 bases at J, with 16 bases in the middle. Germline-derived CDR1 and CDR2 are SQVTM and ANQGSEA. This CDR3 reads CSVGWRDRGEQYF. Here the CDR3 DNA reads TGCAGCGTTGGGTGGAGGGATAGGGGCGAGCAGTACTTC.

The V and J genes are TRBV5-5 and TRBJ2-7; 8 bases line up with TRBD1. The V gene end was trimmed by 3 bases and the J gene end by 3 bases; junction bases not matched to a gene: 2. Germline CDR1 reads SGHKS; CDR2 reads YYEKEE (reference sequence). There are 13 residues in the CDR3. CDR3 in DNA: TGTGCCAGCAGCTGGGACAGGAACTACGAGCAGTACTTC. It yields the protein CASSWDRNYEQYF.

This sequence joins TRBV7-6 and TRBJ2-3; 8 bases map to TRBD2. There are 15 residues in the CDR3. The ends lost 5 bases at V and 2 bases at J; junction bases unmatched: 6. The germline V gene encodes CDR1 SGHVS and CDR2 FNYEAQ. CDR3 amino acids: CASSPTSGDTDTQYF. In DNA form, the CDR3 reads TGTGCCAGCAGCCCCACTAGCGGAGACACAGATACGCAGTATTTT.

This clone was counted a few times. The chain is built from TRBV18 and TRBJ1-3; D possibly corresponds to TRBD1 (5 bases). Trimming pared 3 bases from V and 0 bases from J, leaving 6 bases between. Germline V gene sequence: CDR1 KGHSH, CDR2 LQKENI. This CDR3 has 14 amino acids. In DNA form, the CDR3 reads TGTGCCAGCTCACCGACAGTCTCTGGAAACACCATATATTTT. It is translated as CASSPTVSGNTIYF.

The rearrangement uses TRBV13 and TRBJ2-1, with D possibly matching TRBD1 (6 bases). Trimming took off 5 bases at V and 10 bases at J, with 12 bases between the two ends. The CDR3 contains 12 residues. From germline, CDR1 is PRHDT and CDR2 FYEKMQ (reference sequence). This chain's CDR3 is CASSLTGKEQFF. The CDR3 region has the DNA TGTGCCAGCAGCCTGACAGGAAAAGAGCAGTTCTTC.

This chain connects TRBV10-1 to TRBJ2-7; D is possibly TRBD2 (6 bases). The CDR3 is 16 amino acids. V was trimmed by 2 bases and J by 3 bases, leaving 17 bases between them. CDR1 and CDR2 (germline): WNHNN, SYGVQD (reference sequence). In nucleotides, the CDR3 is TGCGCCAGCAGTGAGAAGTTGGGACTTTTACACTACGAGCAGTACTTC. It encodes CASSEKLGLLHYEQYF.

The chain is built from TRBV7-9 and TRBJ2-5, with 14 bases identical to TRBD2. This CDR3 is 19 amino acids long. J gave up 6 bases and V 6 bases, and 18 bases lay outside the gene matches. From germline, CDR1 is SEHNR and CDR2 FQNEAQ (reference sequence). CDR3 protein: CASSQPGLAGVPRGQTQYF. The CDR3 nucleotides read TGTGCCAGCAGTCAACCGGGACTAGCGGGAGTACCCCGGGGCCAGACCCAGTACTTC.

This clone was observed a handful of times. This chain uses TRBV20-1 with TRBJ1-1; D gene unclear. CDR3 size: 11 residues. The germline CDR1 and CDR2 sequences are DFQATT and SNEGSKA (reference sequence). The V gene lost 0 bases and the J gene lost 3 bases, with 2 bases spanning the gap. The CDR3: CSAREYTEAFF. CDR3 nucleotides: TGCAGTGCTAGAGAGTACACTGAAGCTTTCTTT.

This rearrangement joins TRBV5-1 to TRBJ2-5, with TRBD2 matching over 12 bases. Germline CDR1 and CDR2: SGHRS and YFSETQ. The CDR3 has 14 residues. The J segment lost 1 base and the V segment lost 5 bases, leaving 0 bases of the junction unmatched. The CDR3 reads CASRLAGGQETQYF. The CDR3 region has the DNA TGCGCCAGCAGACTAGCGGGAGGCCAAGAGACCCAGTACTTC.

This sequence joins TRBV7-2 and TRBJ2-1; D is undetermined. Trimming took 1 base from V and 9 from J, leaving 19 bases between them. CDR1 is SGHTA and CDR2 is FQGNSA in the germline V gene. The CDR3 is made up of 16 amino acids. CDR3: CASSLVRDITLVEQFF. CDR3 bases: TGTGCCAGCAGCTTAGTAAGAGACATTACTTTAGTTGAGCAGTTCTTC.

V usage is TRBV18 and J usage is TRBJ2-1, with 13 bases lining up with TRBD2. V gave up 8 bases and J gave up 8 bases; unmatched junction bases: 9. There are 15 residues in the CDR3. Germline lookup yields CDR1 KGHSH and CDR2 LQKENI. The CDR3 protein is CASRWTSGSSHEQFF. For the CDR3, the DNA is TGTGCCAGCCGATGGACTAGCGGGAGTTCTCATGAGCAGTTCTTC.